The T cell receptor (beta chain) under discussion was sequenced for a study of T cell responses to AZD1222 COVID-19 vaccine. Overall study results and limits: Across spike, vaccine-associated CD4 TCRs were found, dominant at 160-218 and 743-854. No day 14 peak samples; only post-peak repertoires were characterized. The study found Spike-specific TCR breadth and depth rose after two AZD1222 doses.

Using immunoSEQ multiplex PCR, the repertoire was profiled, and TCRdb retains in-frame clones only, with some absent. Of 120,000 or so clones listed, approximately 91% were seen once; the top ten hold 25% to 30%. Comments on this clone: Its antigen remains unidentified.

This CDR3 contains 14 residues. Trimming left V 3 bases short and J 6 bases short, with 12 bases between. In germline, CDR1 is ENHRY, CDR2 SYGVKD. The chain links TRBV10-3 to TRBJ1-5, with D perhaps TRBD1 (5 bases). The source was peripheral blood, collected on day 0 of AZD1222 vaccination. The TCR originated in an adult in good health. CDR3 bases: TGTGCCATCAGTGACTTTAGGGGTGGTCAGCCCCAGCATTTT. It codes for CAISDFRGGQPQHF.